The sequence of this T cell receptor beta chain was determined in a study of cytomegalovirus exposure and HLA in healthy donors. The CDR3 contains 16 residues. CDR1 SGHNT and CDR2 YENEEA come from the germline V gene. Deletions cut 2 bases from V and 4 bases from J, with 14 bases between. With 60 Vbeta and 13 Jbeta primers, the PCR was carried out. Sequencing used immunoSEQ multiplex PCR; TCRdb keeps in-frame clones, though not all of them. The sample consists of 150,000 to 200,000 clones, 79% of them appearing once. Broader study findings: Among CMV-associated TCR beta chains, most appeared HLA-restricted in a later analysis.

About this clone itself: Its target is not known.

This sequence joins TRBV11-3 and TRBJ2-2; D might be TRBD2 (6 bases). Sequencing was done on a sample of PBMCs. The sequence derives from a man aged 40-49 years in good health and CMV-seronegative. The CDR3 DNA sequence: TGTGCCAGCAGCTTATCTTTCCAGGGAGGCACCGGGGAGCTGTTTTTT. Translating gives CASSLSFQGGTGELFF. The full variable domain, rest sourced from reference TRBV11-3 and TRBJ2-2, is EAGVVQSPRYKIIEKKQPVAFWCNPISGHNTLYWYLQNLGQGPELLIRYENEEAVDDSQLPKDRFSAERLKGVDSTLKIQPAELGDSAVYLCASSLSFQGGTGELFFGEGSRLTVL.